One and the same sample provided the 22 T cell receptor beta chains below, sequenced in a study of CD8 T cells in ankylosing spondylitis. In TCRdb, the 5' RACE reads were re-called with MiXCR into one record per CDR3 protein. The sample holds approximately 90,000 distinct CDR3 sequences, about 8.5% seen once. The sequencing input was blood, either unsorted or a sorted T cell fraction (not recorded which). The source is a male donor with ankylosing spondylitis or in good health (not recorded which).

This clonotype has a count of ten or more. The V gene is TRBV21-1, the J gene TRBJ2-3; TRBD2 is the table's D call and was not checked against the DNA. TRBV21-1 is a pseudogene segment. The CDR3 runs to 18 residues. The CDR3 reads CASSRGPEGDASTDTQYF. CDR3 nucleotides: TGTGCCAGCAGCCGAGGACCAGAGGGAGACGCTAGCACAGATACGCAGTATTTT.

Concerning this clonotype: The junction shows a germline mismatch at one end, possibly a read error. The rearrangement joins TRBV2 to TRBJ1-5, with 7 positions matching TRBD1. The CDR3 contains 19 residues. Germline V gene sequence: CDR1 SNHLY, CDR2 FYNNEI. DNA of the CDR3: TGTACCAGCTGTTTACTGGGACAGCCGGACCGAGTCAGCAATCAGCCCCAGCATTTT. Translation: CTSCLLGQPDRVSNQPQHF.

This clonotype was seen at least ten times. The chain carries TRBV9 and TRBJ2-2; no definite D call. The CDR3 is made up of 12 amino acids. Trimming shortened V by 3 bases and J by 2 bases, and 2 bases separated the two germline ends. CDR1 is SGDLS, CDR2 YYNGEE, per germline. CDR3 residues: CASSANTGELFF. The CDR3 DNA sequence: TGTGCCAGCAGCGCCAACACCGGGGAGCTGTTTTTT.

This clonotype was recorded many times. The chain joins TRBV7-9 to TRBJ2-1; D call uncertain. V gave up 1 base and J gave up 4 bases, with 5 bases separating them. Germline V gene lookup returns CDR1 SEHNR and CDR2 FQNEAQ (reference sequence). This CDR3 has 13 residues. CDR3 DNA sequence: TGTGCCAGCAGCTTAGACCTTTACAATGAGCAGTTCTTC. Encoded protein: CASSLDLYNEQFF.

The table lists this clonotype with many counts. The rearrangement links TRBV7-3 to TRBJ2-3, with a tentative D call TRBD1 (5 bases). The length of the CDR3 is 17 residues. V dropped 4 bases and J dropped 0 bases, with 17 bases sitting between them. Germline CDR1 is SGHTA and CDR2 is FQGTGA. CDR3 nucleotide sequence: TGTGCCAGCAGCTCAGGACCCAGGGAATCTAGCACAGATACGCAGTATTTT. Its protein product is CASSSGPRESSTDTQYF.

This clonotype was found a few times. The chain carries TRBV12-2 and TRBJ1-2; TRBD1, the D gene given by the table, was not confirmed from the DNA. TRBV12-2 is reported as a pseudogene. CDR3 length: 14 amino acids. The CDR3 DNA is TGTGCAAGTCGCTTAGACAGGGGGAACTATGGCTACACCTTC. Amino acids: CASRLDRGNYGYTF.

In its sample, this clonotype was seen many times. This chain links TRBV7-2 with TRBJ2-4; the match to TRBD2 covers 8 bases. The CDR3 is 14 residues long. The V gene end was trimmed by 1 base and the J gene end by 8 bases; junction bases not matched to a gene: 4. The V gene's germline CDR1 is SGHTA and CDR2 FQGNSA. The CDR3: CASSLVGTRYIQYF. The DNA of the CDR3 is TGTGCCAGCAGCTTAGTCGGGACTAGATACATTCAGTACTTC.

This clonotype was seen a handful of times. This CDR3 is CASSQGTGGFGANVLTF. CDR3 DNA sequence: TGCGCCAGCAGCCAGGGGACAGGGGGCTTTGGGGCCAACGTCCTGACTTTC. This chain links TRBV4-3 with TRBJ2-6, with 12 bases fitting TRBD1. This CDR3 is built from 17 residues. J was trimmed by 3 bases and V by 3 bases; bases with no gene match: 3. Per the germline V gene, CDR1 is LGHNA and CDR2 is YSLEER.

This clonotype was detected many times. V usage is TRBV20-1 and J usage is TRBJ2-7; TRBD2 aligns across 9 bases. This CDR3 has 14 amino acids. Germline lookup yields CDR1 DFQATT and CDR2 SNEGSKA (reference sequence). The junction had 2 bases not matched to a gene; V was cut back by 2 bases and J by 0 bases. The CDR3 sequence: CSARSSGDSYEQYF. CDR3 DNA: TGCAGTGCTAGATCTAGCGGGGACTCCTACGAGCAGTACTTC.

The chain joins TRBV29-1 to TRBJ2-2; D gene unclear. Germline CDR1 reads SQVTM; CDR2 reads ANQGSEA. This CDR3 is 13 amino acids long. V gave up 4 bases and J gave up 1 base, with 7 bases separating them. The CDR3 DNA reads TGCAGCGTTGGGGCAAGGAACACCGGGGAGCTGTTTTTT. This codes for CSVGARNTGELFF.

There are a few counts of this clonotype. V and J are TRBV7-2 and TRBJ2-1; 9 bases agree with TRBD2. Trimming cost V 0 bases and J 7 bases; bases outside gene matches: 1. CDR3 length: 14 residues. Germline values: CDR1 SGHTA, CDR2 FQGNSA. CDR3 amino acids: CASSLAGLANEQFF. The CDR3 DNA reads TGTGCCAGCAGCTTAGCGGGACTAGCTAATGAGCAGTTCTTC.

This clonotype was recorded many times. This chain joins TRBV6-2 or TRBV6-3 and TRBJ1-2; D may be TRBD1 (5 bases). The germline V gene has CDR1 MNHEY and CDR2 SVGEGT. The CDR3 consists of 14 residues. Deletions cut 7 bases from V and 5 bases from J, with 17 bases between. This chain's CDR3 is CASNLPGTEYGYTF. CDR3 DNA sequence: TGTGCCAGCAACCTGCCCGGGACCGAATATGGCTACACCTTC.

This clonotype has a count of ten or more. The CDR3 sequence is CASGPLDSYEQYF. The CDR3 coding sequence is TGTGCCAGCGGACCACTCGACAGCTACGAGCAGTACTTC. The gene calls are TRBV6-2 or TRBV6-3 and TRBJ2-7, with D possibly TRBD1 on 5 matching bases. Germline-derived CDR1 and CDR2 are MNHEY and SVGEGT. The CDR3 has 13 residues. Deletions cut 8 bases from V and 3 bases from J, with 14 bases between.

Only a few counts were recorded for this clonotype. The chain uses TRBV6-1 and TRBJ1-1, with a possible D match to TRBD1 (5 bases). Trimming cost V 6 bases and J 3 bases, with 20 bases left between them. The CDR3 contains 16 residues. Germline-derived CDR1 and CDR2 are MNHNS and SASEGT. CDR3 protein: CASRTGHSTLDTEAFF. The CDR3 coding sequence is TGTGCCAGCAGAACCGGACACTCGACGCTGGACACTGAAGCTTTCTTT.

This clonotype was seen at least ten times. This CDR3 is CASRVRPDPNYGYTF. The CDR3 DNA sequence: TGTGCCAGCAGGGTCAGACCGGACCCTAACTATGGCTACACCTTC. V and J are TRBV2 and TRBJ1-2, with D unresolved. Germline CDR1 and CDR2: SNHLY and FYNNEI. The CDR3 has 15 amino acids. The V gene lost 6 bases and the J gene lost 0 bases, with 14 bases spanning the gap.

This clonotype was observed a few times. The chain links TRBV20-1 to TRBJ2-1; possibly TRBD1 for D (7 bases). Germline V gives CDR1 DFQATT, CDR2 SNEGSKA (reference sequence). This CDR3 comprises 17 residues. The germline V and J ends were trimmed by 2 bases and 4 bases, with 21 bases remaining between them. The CDR3 sequence: CSARSSLDRTTYNEQFF. As DNA, the CDR3 is TGCAGTGCTAGATCGTCCCTGGACAGGACTACATACAATGAGCAGTTCTTC.

This clonotype appeared many times. CDR3 DNA sequence: TGCGCCAGCAGCTTGGAATGGGGGCGGGACGAGCAGTACTTC. Its protein is CASSLEWGRDEQYF. The rearrangement links TRBV5-1 to TRBJ2-7, with D perhaps TRBD1 (6 bases). V was clipped by 0 bases and J by 5 bases, with 12 bases between them. The CDR3 has 14 residues. Germline V lookup: CDR1 SGHRS, CDR2 YFSETQ.

This clonotype has at least ten counts. The V and J genes are TRBV29-1 and TRBJ1-4; tentatively, D is TRBD1 (5 bases). V lost 6 bases to trimming and J lost 2 bases, with 7 bases between them. CDR1 is SQVTM, CDR2 ANQGSEA, per germline. The CDR3 sequence is 12 residues long. The CDR3 reads CSVGTTNEKLFF. CDR3 nucleotides: TGCAGCGTCGGGACTACTAATGAAAAACTGTTTTTT.

The sample holds many counts of this clonotype. The chain couples TRBV5-1 to TRBJ2-3; TRBD2 matches 7 bases. Per the germline V gene, CDR1 is SGHRS and CDR2 is YFSETQ. J gave up 2 bases and V 0 bases, and 12 bases lay outside the gene matches. The CDR3 totals 18 residues. CDR3 sequence (DNA): TGCGCCAGCAGCTTGGGGCCCCCTACTAGCGCGAACACAGATACGCAGTATTTT. This translates into CASSLGPPTSANTDTQYF.

This clonotype has at least ten counts. This sequence joins TRBV29-1 and TRBJ1-2; 11 positions match TRBD1. The CDR3 contains 14 residues. V gave up 1 base and J gave up 8 bases; unmatched junction bases: 6. Looked up from germline, CDR1 is SQVTM and CDR2 is ANQGSEA. Here the CDR3 DNA reads TGCAGCGTTGAAGGGACAGGGGGCGCTGGGGGCTACACCTTC. Its protein product is CSVEGTGGAGGYTF.

This clonotype has at least ten counts. The gene calls are TRBV7-9 and TRBJ2-1, with TRBD2 identical over 8 bases. Germline V lookup: CDR1 SEHNR, CDR2 FQNEAQ (reference sequence). The length of the CDR3 is 15 residues. The junction had 10 bases not matched to a gene; V was cut back by 5 bases and J by 7 bases. CDR3 residues: CASSPPGLGRNEQFF. The CDR3 DNA reads as TGTGCCAGCAGCCCCCCGGGACTAGGCCGGAATGAGCAGTTCTTC.

This clonotype was seen ten or more times. DNA for the CDR3: TGTGCCAGCAGCCATTGGACAGGGGTTGGCTACACCTTC. It codes for CASSHWTGVGYTF. The V gene is TRBV4-2, the J gene TRBJ1-2, with 9 bases identical to TRBD1. The CDR3 extends over 13 amino acids. Trimming took 3 bases from V and 7 from J; bases not matched to a gene: 3. Germline V gene data show CDR1 as LGHNA and CDR2 as YNFKEQ.